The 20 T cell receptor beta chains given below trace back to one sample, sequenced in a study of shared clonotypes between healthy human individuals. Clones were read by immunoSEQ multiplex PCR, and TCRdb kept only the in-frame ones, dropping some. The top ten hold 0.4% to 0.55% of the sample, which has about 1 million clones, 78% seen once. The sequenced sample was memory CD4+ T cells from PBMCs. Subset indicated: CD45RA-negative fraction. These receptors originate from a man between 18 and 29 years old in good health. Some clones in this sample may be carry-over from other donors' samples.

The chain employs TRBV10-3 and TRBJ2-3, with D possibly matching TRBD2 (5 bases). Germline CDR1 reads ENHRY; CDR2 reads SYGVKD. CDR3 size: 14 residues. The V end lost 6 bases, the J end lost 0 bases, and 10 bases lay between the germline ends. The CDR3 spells CAISGRESTDTQYF. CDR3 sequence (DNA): TGTGCCATCAGCGGACGGGAAAGCACAGATACGCAGTATTTT.

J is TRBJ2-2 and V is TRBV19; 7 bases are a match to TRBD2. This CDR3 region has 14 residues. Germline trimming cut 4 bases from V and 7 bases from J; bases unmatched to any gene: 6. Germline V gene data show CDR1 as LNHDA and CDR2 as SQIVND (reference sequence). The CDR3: CASSTGLENGELFF. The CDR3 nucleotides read TGTGCCAGTAGTACTGGACTAGAAAACGGGGAGCTGTTTTTT.

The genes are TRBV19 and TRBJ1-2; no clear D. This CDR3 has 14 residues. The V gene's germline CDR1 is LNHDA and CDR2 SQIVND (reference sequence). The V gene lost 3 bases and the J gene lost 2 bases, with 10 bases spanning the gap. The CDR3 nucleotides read TGTGCCAGTAGTATTTGGGGAAGGAACTATGGCTACACCTTC. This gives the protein CASSIWGRNYGYTF.

The CDR3 DNA reads as TGTGCCAGCAGTTATGGGACAGGGCGGAACACTGAAGCTTTCTTT. Its translation is CASSYGTGRNTEAFF. J is TRBJ1-1 and V is TRBV27, with 9 positions matching TRBD1. Germline CDR1 and CDR2: MNHEY and SMNVEV (reference sequence). This CDR3 has 15 amino acids. Unmatched junction bases numbered 4, after V lost 4 bases and J lost 1 base.

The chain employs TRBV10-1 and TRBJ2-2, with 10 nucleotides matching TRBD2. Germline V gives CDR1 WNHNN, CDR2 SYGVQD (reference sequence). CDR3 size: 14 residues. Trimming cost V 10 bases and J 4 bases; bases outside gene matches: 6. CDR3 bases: TGCGCCACAGCTTCTAGCGGGAGCACCGGGGAGCTGTTTTTT. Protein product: CATASSGSTGELFF.

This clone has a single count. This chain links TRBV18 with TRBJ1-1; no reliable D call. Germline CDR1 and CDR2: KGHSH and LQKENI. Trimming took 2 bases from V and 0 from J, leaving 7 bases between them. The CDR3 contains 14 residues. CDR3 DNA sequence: TGTGCCAGCTCACCAGGGAGCCTGAACACTGAAGCTTTCTTT. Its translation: CASSPGSLNTEAFF.

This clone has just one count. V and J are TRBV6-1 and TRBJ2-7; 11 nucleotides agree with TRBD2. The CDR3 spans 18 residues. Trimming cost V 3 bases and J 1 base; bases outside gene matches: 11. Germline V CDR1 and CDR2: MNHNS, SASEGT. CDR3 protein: CASSEGPRLAGLSYEQYF. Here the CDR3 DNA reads TGTGCCAGCAGTGAGGGCCCAAGACTAGCGGGACTGTCCTACGAGCAGTACTTC.

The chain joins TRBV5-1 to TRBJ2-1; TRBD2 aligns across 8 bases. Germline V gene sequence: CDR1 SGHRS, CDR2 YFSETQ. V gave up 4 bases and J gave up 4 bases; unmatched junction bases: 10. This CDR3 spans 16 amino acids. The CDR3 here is CASSILAGLIYNEQFF. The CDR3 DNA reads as TGCGCCAGCAGCATATTAGCGGGGCTAATTTACAATGAGCAGTTCTTC.

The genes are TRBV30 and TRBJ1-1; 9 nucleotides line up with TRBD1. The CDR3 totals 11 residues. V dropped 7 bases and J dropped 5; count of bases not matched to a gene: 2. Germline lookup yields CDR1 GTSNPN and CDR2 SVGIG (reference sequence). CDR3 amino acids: CAYRGRTEAFF. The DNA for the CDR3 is TGTGCCTACAGGGGGCGAACTGAAGCTTTCTTT.

CDR3 loop: CSVRSRLAVNEQFF. The CDR3 DNA sequence: TGCAGCGTTCGGAGTCGACTAGCGGTCAATGAGCAGTTCTTC. This chain joins TRBV29-1 and TRBJ2-1; 9 bases are shared with TRBD2. Germline V gene data show CDR1 as SQVTM and CDR2 as ANQGSEA. This CDR3 is 14 amino acids long. J lost 6 bases, V lost 5 bases, and 8 bases had no gene match.

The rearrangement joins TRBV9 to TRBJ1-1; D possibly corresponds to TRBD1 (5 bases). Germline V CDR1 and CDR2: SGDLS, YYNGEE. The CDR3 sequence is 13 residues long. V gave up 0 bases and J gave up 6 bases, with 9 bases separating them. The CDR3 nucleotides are TGTGCCAGCAGCGTAGGAGGAGGGGCTGAAGCTTTCTTT. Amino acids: CASSVGGGAEAFF.

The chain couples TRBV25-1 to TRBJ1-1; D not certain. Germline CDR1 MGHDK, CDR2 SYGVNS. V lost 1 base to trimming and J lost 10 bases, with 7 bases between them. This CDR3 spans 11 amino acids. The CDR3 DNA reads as TGTGCCAGCAGTGAATCTAGAGGAGCTTTCTTT. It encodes CASSESRGAFF.

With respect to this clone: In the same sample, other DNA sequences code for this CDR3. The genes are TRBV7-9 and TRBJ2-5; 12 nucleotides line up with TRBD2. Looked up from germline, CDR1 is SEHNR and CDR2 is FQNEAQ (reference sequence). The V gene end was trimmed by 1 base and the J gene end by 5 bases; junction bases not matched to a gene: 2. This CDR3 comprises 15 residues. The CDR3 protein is CASSLGLAGGETQYF. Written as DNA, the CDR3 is TGTGCCAGCAGCTTAGGCCTAGCGGGAGGGGAGACCCAGTACTTC.

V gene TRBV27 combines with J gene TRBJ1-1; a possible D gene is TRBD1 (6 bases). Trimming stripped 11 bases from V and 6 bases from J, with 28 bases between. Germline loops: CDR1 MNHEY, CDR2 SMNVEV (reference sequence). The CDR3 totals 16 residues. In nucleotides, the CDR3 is TGTGCCTGCTCACCCTCCGGACAGTCGAGGAATGCTGAAGCTTTCTTT. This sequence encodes CACSPSGQSRNAEAFF.

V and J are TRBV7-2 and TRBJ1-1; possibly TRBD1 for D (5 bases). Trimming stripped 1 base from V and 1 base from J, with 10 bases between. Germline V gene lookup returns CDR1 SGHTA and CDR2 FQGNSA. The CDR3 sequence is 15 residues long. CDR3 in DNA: TGTGCCAGCAGCTTAGATAGCGGGGGGAACACTGAAGCTTTCTTT. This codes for CASSLDSGGNTEAFF.

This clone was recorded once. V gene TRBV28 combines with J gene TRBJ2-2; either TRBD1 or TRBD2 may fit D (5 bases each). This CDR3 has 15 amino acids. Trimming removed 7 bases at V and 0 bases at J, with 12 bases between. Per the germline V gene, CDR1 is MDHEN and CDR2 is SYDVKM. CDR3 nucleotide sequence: TGTGCCAGCAATCACGGGACGGCGAACACCGGGGAGCTGTTTTTT. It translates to CASNHGTANTGELFF.

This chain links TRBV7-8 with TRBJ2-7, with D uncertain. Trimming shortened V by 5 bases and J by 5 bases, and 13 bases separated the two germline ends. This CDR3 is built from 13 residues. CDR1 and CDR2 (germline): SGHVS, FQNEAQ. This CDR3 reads CASSPDMRDEQYF. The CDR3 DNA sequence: TGTGCCAGCAGCCCCGACATGAGAGACGAGCAGTACTTC.

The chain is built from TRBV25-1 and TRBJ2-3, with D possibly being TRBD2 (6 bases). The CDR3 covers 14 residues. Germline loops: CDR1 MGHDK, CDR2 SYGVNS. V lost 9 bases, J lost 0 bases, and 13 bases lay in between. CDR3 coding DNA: TGTGCCAGTATGGCGGGAACAAGCACAGATACGCAGTATTTT. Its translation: CASMAGTSTDTQYF.

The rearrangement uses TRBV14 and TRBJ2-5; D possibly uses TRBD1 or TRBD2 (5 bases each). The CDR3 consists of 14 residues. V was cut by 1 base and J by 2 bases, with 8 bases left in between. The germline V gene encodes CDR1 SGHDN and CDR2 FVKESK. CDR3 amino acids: CASSQGGRQETQYF. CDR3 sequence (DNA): TGTGCCAGCAGCCAAGGGGGACGGCAAGAGACCCAGTACTTC.

Here the CDR3 reads CASSIPRATGETQYF. CDR3 in DNA: TGTGCCAGTAGTATACCCAGGGCGACGGGTGAGACCCAGTACTTC. This chain connects TRBV19 to TRBJ2-5, with D perhaps TRBD1 (5 bases). The CDR3 consists of 15 residues. The V end was cut by 2 bases, the J end by 5 bases, with 15 bases between. Per the germline V gene, CDR1 is LNHDA and CDR2 is SQIVND (reference sequence). Full variable domain (missing parts from reference TRBV19 and TRBJ2-5): DGGITQSPKYLFRKEGQNVTLSCEQNLNHDAMYWYRQDPGQGLRLIYYSQIVNDFQKGDIAEGYSVSREKKESFPLTVTSAQKNPTAFYLCASSIPRATGETQYFGPGTRLLVL.